Following are 25 T cell receptor beta chains from one sample sequenced in a study of blood T cell repertoires in COVID-19. Repertoires were generated with immunoSEQ multiplex PCR, while TCRdb's copy carries only in-frame clones and drops some. The data show fewer than 140,000 clones, with approximately 80% seen just once and 14% held by the top ten. The specimen was peripheral blood. All receptors derive from a woman aged 60 to 75 with acute or convalescent COVID-19.

The rearrangement links TRBV29-1 to TRBJ2-1; perhaps TRBD2 as D (7 bases). This CDR3 spans 14 amino acids. The V and J ends lost 7 bases and 3 bases respectively, with 16 bases between them. The germline V gene encodes CDR1 SQVTM and CDR2 ANQGSEA. The CDR3 nucleotides read TGCAGCGCCCAAGGGGGGGAGGACTACAATGAGCAGTTCTTC. It translates to CSAQGGEDYNEQFF.

The rearrangement links TRBV27 to TRBJ2-2, with D tentatively TRBD2 (6 bases). The V end lost 5 bases, the J end lost 7 bases, and 14 bases lay between the germline ends. Germline V gene sequence: CDR1 MNHEY, CDR2 SMNVEV (reference sequence). The CDR3 has 14 amino acids. The CDR3 loop is CASSVGSFIGELFF. The CDR3 coding sequence is TGTGCCAGCAGTGTCGGGAGTTTTATCGGGGAGCTGTTTTTT.

J is TRBJ2-2 and V is TRBV10-3, with 15 bases aligning to TRBD2. Trimming at V came to 4 bases and at J to 9 bases, leaving 9 bases not matched to a gene. This CDR3 is built from 17 residues. Germline V CDR1 and CDR2: ENHRY, SYGVKD. The chain's CDR3 is CAISGTSGGDEHRELFF. The DNA for the CDR3 is TGTGCCATCAGTGGGACTAGCGGGGGGGATGAACACCGGGAGCTGTTTTTT.

This chain links TRBV24-1 with TRBJ2-2; 7 bases map to TRBD1. This CDR3 region has 18 residues. V lost 5 bases to trimming and J lost 3 bases; unmatched junction nucleotides: 14. Germline V lookup: CDR1 KGHDR, CDR2 SFDVKD. CDR3 sequence reads: CATSGGKDRAWDTGELFF. For the CDR3, the DNA is TGTGCCACCAGTGGGGGTAAAGACAGGGCCTGGGACACCGGGGAGCTGTTTTTT.

The chain links TRBV4-2 to TRBJ2-1; 9 positions agree with TRBD1. The germline gives CDR1 LGHNA, CDR2 YNFKEQ. There are 17 residues in the CDR3. Trimming took 4 bases from V and 4 from J; bases not matched to a gene: 11. The CDR3 reads CASSLHPGQGNYNEQFF. CDR3 DNA sequence: TGTGCCAGCAGCCTCCATCCCGGACAGGGGAATTACAATGAGCAGTTCTTC.

This chain joins TRBV28 and TRBJ2-5; D ambiguous. The CDR3 has 15 amino acids. Germline-derived CDR1 and CDR2 are MDHEN and SYDVKM. The ends were cut back, 6 bases at V and 0 bases at J, with 14 bases in the middle. The CDR3 coding sequence is TGTGCCAGCAGGGGCTCTTCAGCTAACCAAGAGACCCAGTACTTC. Its protein is CASRGSSANQETQYF.

This clone was seen once. The chain carries TRBV6-5 and TRBJ2-3; a possible D gene is TRBD1 (5 bases). V lost 6 bases, J lost 4 bases, and 8 bases lay in between. The CDR3 totals 12 residues. Germline CDR1 reads MNHEY; CDR2 reads SVGAGI. CDR3 DNA: TGTGCCAGCAGGTCAGGGCCAGATACGCAGTATTTT. Encoded protein: CASRSGPDTQYF.

This chain uses TRBV29-1 with TRBJ2-1, with TRBD2 matching 8 bases. Per the germline V gene, CDR1 is SQVTM and CDR2 is ANQGSEA. The CDR3 covers 15 residues. V lost 4 bases, J lost 2 bases, and 7 bases stayed unmatched. CDR3 bases: TGCAGCGTTGCCAGCGGTAGCGGGGCCTACAATGAGCAGTTCTTC. Its translation is CSVASGSGAYNEQFF.

J is TRBJ1-6 and V is TRBV7-9, with 9 bases identical to TRBD1. After removal of 5 bases from V and 10 bases from J, the junction contained 9 bases not matched to a gene. This CDR3 is 15 amino acids long. CDR1 and CDR2 (germline): SEHNR, FQNEAQ (reference sequence). DNA for the CDR3: TGTGCCAGCAGCCGCCCTGGGACAGGGTCGTCACCCCTCCACTTT. It yields the protein CASSRPGTGSSPLHF.

This clone came up once. The chain joins TRBV29-1 to TRBJ2-3, with D tentatively TRBD1 (5 bases). Trimming stripped 2 bases from V and 4 bases from J, with 13 bases between. The CDR3 runs 14 residues. CDR1 and CDR2 (germline): SQVTM, ANQGSEA. For the CDR3, the DNA is TGCAGCGTTGAAACAGGAGCCCAAGCAGATACGCAGTATTTT. It translates to CSVETGAQADTQYF.

This chain connects TRBV29-1 to TRBJ1-1; D remains ambiguous. Germline-derived CDR1 and CDR2 are SQVTM and ANQGSEA. The CDR3 extends over 12 amino acids. Between the trimmed V and J ends, which lost 5 bases and 0 bases, there was a span of 7 bases. The CDR3 DNA is TGCAGCGTTTTTGAGGTGAACACTGAAGCTTTCTTT. Its translation: CSVFEVNTEAFF.

V and J are TRBV5-1 and TRBJ1-2; 9 bases line up with TRBD1. V shed 4 bases, J shed 0 bases, and the junction held 7 bases outside the gene matches. The length of the CDR3 is 16 residues. Germline V CDR1 and CDR2: SGHRS, YFSETQ. CDR3 coding DNA: TGCGCCAGCAGCGTTTTAGGACAGGGGCCTAACTATGGCTACACCTTC. Its translation is CASSVLGQGPNYGYTF. Complete variable domain (other parts from reference TRBV5-1 and TRBJ1-2): KAGVTQTPRYLIKTRGQQVTLSCSPISGHRSVSWYQQTPGQGLQFLFEYFSETQRNKGNFPGRFSGRQFSNSRSEMNVSTLELGDSALYLCASSVLGQGPNYGYTFGSGTRLTVV.

The CDR3 sequence is CASSPQGDTEAFF. The CDR3 coding sequence is TGTGCCAGCAGCCCCCAGGGGGACACTGAAGCTTTCTTT. This chain links TRBV7-3 with TRBJ1-1; 7 nucleotides agree with TRBD1. Germline V gene sequence: CDR1 SGHTA, CDR2 FQGTGA. Trimming removed 5 bases from V and 3 bases from J; junction bases left unmatched: 3. CDR3 length: 13 amino acids.

The CDR3 sequence: CASSLGLPNTEAFF. The CDR3 DNA reads TGCGCCAGCAGCTTGGGACTTCCGAACACTGAAGCTTTCTTT. The chain joins TRBV5-1 to TRBJ1-1; D is undetermined. Per the germline V gene, CDR1 is SGHRS and CDR2 is YFSETQ. CDR3 length: 14 residues. Deletions cut 0 bases from V and 1 base from J, with 7 bases between. Full variable domain (missing parts from reference TRBV5-1 and TRBJ1-1): KAGVTQTPRYLIKTRGQQVTLSCSPISGHRSVSWYQQTPGQGLQFLFEYFSETQRNKGNFPGRFSGRQFSNSRSEMNVSTLELGDSALYLCASSLGLPNTEAFFGQGTRLTVV.

This chain uses TRBV10-3 with TRBJ2-6; D is perhaps TRBD1 (6 bases). Deletions cut 2 bases from V and 0 bases from J, with 17 bases between. Germline V lookup: CDR1 ENHRY, CDR2 SYGVKD. This CDR3 has 19 residues. The CDR3, as DNA: TGTGCCATCAGTGAGACTTCCCAGGGGTACCGCTCTGGGGCCAACGTCCTGACTTTC. Its protein is CAISETSQGYRSGANVLTF.

The rearrangement joins TRBV10-3 to TRBJ2-2, with D perhaps matching TRBD1 (6 bases). The germline V and J ends were trimmed by 4 bases and 2 bases, with 11 bases remaining between them. Germline V gene lookup returns CDR1 ENHRY and CDR2 SYGVKD. CDR3 length equals 15 residues. CDR3 residues: CAISVDSPNTGELFF. The CDR3 DNA is TGTGCCATCAGTGTGGACAGCCCTAACACCGGGGAGCTGTTTTTT.

This chain connects TRBV7-9 to TRBJ1-2; D is undetermined. This CDR3 contains 10 residues. The V end lost 6 bases, the J end lost 5 bases, and 4 bases lay between the germline ends. CDR1 is SEHNR and CDR2 is FQNEAQ in the germline V gene (reference sequence). The CDR3 DNA reads TGTGCCAGCAGTCAATATGGCTACACCTTC. Its translation: CASSQYGYTF.

The V gene is TRBV5-1, the J gene TRBJ2-3, with D possibly being TRBD1 (8 bases). Per germline, CDR1 SGHRS and CDR2 YFSETQ. V lost 2 bases and J 2 bases, leaving 15 bases between the germline ends. This CDR3 has 16 residues. CDR3 protein: CASSLQGGAHTDTQYF. CDR3 in DNA: TGCGCCAGCAGCTTACAGGGGGGGGCCCACACAGATACGCAGTATTTT.

This chain uses TRBV18 with TRBJ2-7; D is uncertain. The V gene's germline CDR1 is KGHSH and CDR2 LQKENI. V was pared by 0 bases and J by 6 bases, with 9 bases between. This CDR3 is built from 13 residues. The CDR3 protein is CASSPPGPGEQYF. In DNA form, the CDR3 reads TGTGCCAGCTCACCACCGGGCCCCGGCGAGCAGTACTTC.

The chain employs TRBV5-8 and TRBJ1-5, with D tentatively TRBD1 (5 bases). Trimming stripped 1 base from V and 11 bases from J, with 16 bases between. Germline CDR1 is SGHTS and CDR2 is YDEGEE. The CDR3 is 14 amino acids. The DNA of the CDR3 is TGTGCCAGCAGCTTGTGGGGGGGTAATCTGGCCCAGCATTTT. Its protein product is CASSLWGGNLAQHF.

The gene calls are TRBV5-4 and TRBJ1-5, with 8 bases aligning to TRBD1. CDR1 is SGHNT and CDR2 is YYREEE in the germline V gene (reference sequence). Unmatched junction bases numbered 6, after V lost 4 bases and J lost 6 bases. This CDR3 is 14 amino acids long. The CDR3 sequence: CASSVQGGSQPQHF. DNA of the CDR3: TGTGCCAGCAGCGTACAGGGGGGAAGTCAGCCCCAGCATTTT.

This chain joins TRBV5-6 and TRBJ2-7; 11 bases fit TRBD1. The germline V gene has CDR1 SGHDT and CDR2 YYEEEE. This CDR3 has 14 residues. J was trimmed by 4 bases and V by 3 bases; bases with no gene match: 3. CDR3 sequence: CASSWDRGYYEQYF. The DNA for the CDR3 is TGTGCCAGCAGCTGGGACAGGGGGTATTACGAGCAGTACTTC. The full variable domain, completed using reference TRBV5-6 and TRBJ2-7, is DAGVTQSPTHLIKTRGQQVTLRCSPKSGHDTVSWYQQALGQGPQFIFQYYEEEERQRGNFPDRFSGHQFPNYSSELNVNALLLGDSALYLCASSWDRGYYEQYFGPGTRLTVT.

V and J are TRBV5-1 and TRBJ1-4; TRBD1 matches at 9 bases. Trimming cost V 4 bases and J 8 bases; bases outside gene matches: 3. CDR1 and CDR2 (germline): SGHRS, YFSETQ. The CDR3 has 13 residues. For the CDR3, the DNA is TGCGCCAGCAGCAGGGGACAGGGAGAAAAACTGTTTTTT. This gives the protein CASSRGQGEKLFF.

The chain is built from TRBV2 and TRBJ2-1, with D possibly being TRBD2 (5 bases). With 6 bases removed from V and 0 bases from J, the gap between germline ends came to 15 bases. This CDR3 is built from 16 residues. Germline V gives CDR1 SNHLY, CDR2 FYNNEI. Written as DNA, the CDR3 is TGTGCCAGCAGCCCCCTCGGGGATAGCTCCTACAATGAGCAGTTCTTC. This gives the protein CASSPLGDSSYNEQFF. The complete variable domain, with remaining parts taken from reference TRBV2 and TRBJ2-1, reads EPEVTQTPSHQVTQMGQEVILRCVPISNHLYFYWYRQILGQKVEFLVSFYNNEISEKSEIFDDQFSVERPDGSNFTLKIRSTKLEDSAMYFCASSPLGDSSYNEQFFGPGTRLTVL.

The chain combines TRBV4-1 with TRBJ2-2; D is possibly TRBD1 (5 bases). V dropped 5 bases and J dropped 5 bases, with 18 bases sitting between them. Germline V lookup: CDR1 MGHRA, CDR2 YSYEKL. CDR3 length equals 16 residues. The CDR3 reads CASSDRGKARTGELFF. CDR3 coding DNA: TGCGCCAGCAGCGATAGGGGTAAGGCTCGAACCGGGGAGCTGTTTTTT.